The rows below give T cell receptor beta chains drawn from one sample of a study of blood T cell repertoires in COVID-19. TCRdb's copy holds only in-frame clones and misses some; the assay was immunoSEQ multiplex PCR. Here the sample spans 63,000 or so clones, 80% to 90% being singletons. The sample was peripheral blood. The receptors were gathered from a human donor in a cohort sampled during active COVID-19. Both conserved end residues are part of each CDR3. The D gene is left open where the match is weak. Clone size is shown for a subset of rows, as once, few, many or a class of expanded clone.

clone_size d_call j_call v_call cdr3_aa cdr3_nt
- - TRBJ2-5 TRBV7-9 CASSLDAGRLQETQYF TGTGCCAGCAGCTTAGATGCGGGCCGCTTGCAAGAGACCCAGTACTTC
- TRBD2 TRBJ2-2 TRBV19 CASSPFAGETGELFF TGTGCCAGTAGTCCCTTCGCGGGAGAGACCGGGGAGCTGTTTTTT
- - TRBJ1-2 TRBV5-8 CASSPRHAGNYGYTF TGTGCCAGCAGCCCCCGACACGCGGGGAACTATGGCTACACCTTC
- TRBD1 TRBJ2-1 TRBV6-2/TRBV6-3 CASSSGTGVMNEQFF TGTGCCAGCAGTTCAGGGACAGGGGTTATGAATGAGCAGTTCTTC
few TRBD1 TRBJ2-7 TRBV5-4 CASSMDRNYEQYF TGTGCCAGCAGCATGGACAGGAACTACGAGCAGTACTTC
- - TRBJ2-7 TRBV10-3 CAISVDGAGEQYF TGTGCCATCAGTGTAGATGGGGCGGGGGAGCAGTACTTC
- - TRBJ2-7 TRBV19 CASSIGGSYEQYF TGTGCCAGTAGTATCGGAGGCTCCTACGAGCAGTACTTC
- TRBD2 TRBJ2-3 TRBV11-2 CASSPGLAADTQYF TGTGCCAGCAGCCCCGGACTAGCCGCAGATACGCAGTATTTT
- TRBD1 TRBJ1-2 TRBV20-1 CSASSGQGAPGYTF TGCAGTGCTAGTTCGGGACAGGGGGCGCCGGGCTACACCTTC
- TRBD1 TRBJ2-1 TRBV19 CASSTGQGHNEQFF TGTGCCAGTAGTACCGGACAGGGCCACAATGAGCAGTTCTTC
- - TRBJ1-6 TRBV19 CASSETKESPLHF TGTGCCAGTAGTGAAACTAAGGAATCACCCCTCCACTTT
- - TRBJ2-5 TRBV5-1 CASSLASETQYF TGCGCCAGCAGCTTAGCCTCTGAGACCCAGTACTTC
- TRBD2 TRBJ2-5 TRBV19 CASSIGGPMTSGKKETQYF TGTGCCAGTAGTATCGGAGGACCTATGACTAGCGGGAAAAAAGAGACCCAGTACTTC
- TRBD1 TRBJ2-5 TRBV4-1 CASSQLKGQGQETQYF TGCGCCAGCAGCCAACTAAAAGGACAGGGACAAGAGACCCAGTACTTC
- TRBD1 TRBJ1-6 TRBV28 CASRPPGTANSPLHF TGTGCCAGCAGGCCCCCCGGGACAGCAAATTCACCCCTCCACTTT
- TRBD1 TRBJ1-1 TRBV2 CASGNRGFGYTEAFF TGTGCCAGCGGCAACAGGGGGTTTGGGTACACTGAAGCTTTCTTT
few - TRBJ2-3 TRBV4-1 CASSQAGGSSTDTQYF TGCGCCAGCAGCCAAGCGGGGGGCTCTAGCACAGATACGCAGTATTTT
- - TRBJ1-2 TRBV19 CASNSNYGYTF TGTGCCAGTAACTCTAACTATGGCTACACCTTC
- - TRBJ1-5 TRBV9 CASSASPQGNQPQHF TGTGCCAGCAGCGCCTCCCCCCAGGGGAATCAGCCCCAGCATTTT
- TRBD1 TRBJ1-3 TRBV30 CAWSTGGSGNTIYF TGTGCCTGGAGCACAGGGGGTTCTGGAAACACCATATATTTT
- - TRBJ1-3 TRBV7-9 CASSYPQGSNTIYF TGTGCCAGCAGCTACCCACAGGGATCGAACACCATATATTTT
- - TRBJ1-1 TRBV13 CASSINTGLGTEAFF TGTGCCAGCAGCATAAACACAGGGTTGGGCACTGAAGCTTTCTTT
- - TRBJ1-1 TRBV6-2/TRBV6-3 CASSYGGRVTEAFF TGTGCCAGCAGTTATGGGGGCAGGGTCACTGAAGCTTTCTTT
- - TRBJ1-1 TRBV7-3 CASSLVGPGTEAFF TGTGCCAGCAGCTTAGTAGGGCCGGGGACTGAAGCTTTCTTT
- - TRBJ1-1 TRBV21-1 CAEGGSAEAFF TGTGCCGAAGGGGGTAGTGCTGAAGCTTTCTTT
once TRBD2 TRBJ2-1 TRBV28 CASSSPSGYNEQFF TGTGCCAGCAGTTCCCCTAGCGGTTACAATGAGCAGTTCTTC
- TRBD2 TRBJ2-7 TRBV7-2 CASSLDGGRPFEQYF TGTGCCAGCAGCTTAGATGGCGGGAGGCCCTTCGAGCAGTACTTC
- - TRBJ2-2 TRBV5-5 CASSLFRTANTGELFF TGTGCCAGCAGCTTGTTCAGGACAGCAAACACCGGGGAGCTGTTTTTT
- - TRBJ2-7 TRBV21-1 CASSVRGSYEQYF TGTGCCAGCAGCGTTCGGGGGTCCTACGAGCAGTACTTC
- TRBD2 TRBJ2-1 TRBV28 CASSYLAGNSYNEQFF TGTGCCAGCAGTTACCTAGCGGGTAATTCCTACAATGAGCAGTTCTTC
few - TRBJ1-6 TRBV6-2/TRBV6-3 CASSYSGAYNSPLHF TGTGCCAGCAGTTACTCAGGGGCTTATAATTCACCCCTCCACTTT
- - TRBJ2-3 TRBV11-2 CASSRMEFSTDTQYF TGTGCCAGCAGCCGAATGGAGTTTAGCACAGATACGCAGTATTTT